These T cell receptor beta chains were read from a single sample in a study of cytomegalovirus exposure and HLA in healthy donors. Profiled with immunoSEQ multiplex PCR; TCRdb holds only in-frame clones, not every one. The table records 250,000 to 350,000 clones, around 66% of them present only once. Sequencing was done on a sample of PBMCs. Receptors originate from a female donor in good health and CMV-seronegative. Each CDR3 is given with its conserved first and last residue. The D gene is left open where the match is weak. Only some rows state a clone size, as once, few, many or a class for expanded clones.

-	TRBJ2-1	TRBD2	TRBV27	CASRAGLAGLHIDEQFF	TGTGCCAGCAGGGCGGGACTAGCGGGACTACACATCGATGAGCAGTTCTTC
-	TRBJ2-3	TRBD2	TRBV7-2	CASSLRGREPDTQYF	TGTGCCAGCAGCTTACGAGGGAGGGAGCCAGATACGCAGTATTTT
-	TRBJ2-5	TRBD2	TRBV7-8	CASRLGKREMETQYF	TGTGCCAGCAGGCTTGGCAAGCGGGAGATGGAGACCCAGTACTTC
-	TRBJ1-4	-	TRBV7-2	CASSLVWPGQEKLFF	TGTGCCAGCAGCTTAGTATGGCCAGGGCAAGAAAAACTGTTTTTT
-	TRBJ2-1	-	TRBV10-3	CASNRVRFDEQFF	TGTGCCAGCAACAGGGTTCGTTTCGATGAGCAGTTCTTC
once	TRBJ2-5	TRBD2	TRBV4-1	CASSQGVSSGRPWEETQYF	TGCGCCAGCAGCCAAGGAGTGAGTAGCGGGAGGCCCTGGGAAGAGACCCAGTACTTC
-	TRBJ2-3	-	TRBV6-5	CASSPGGADTQYF	TGTGCCAGCAGCCCTGGCGGGGCAGATACGCAGTATTTT
-	TRBJ2-2	-	TRBV19	CASSKGVGTGELFF	TGTGCCTCTTCAAAGGGGGTAGGCACCGGGGAGCTGTTTTTT
-	TRBJ2-7	-	TRBV5-5	CASSLEGGNAYEQYF	TGTGCCAGCAGCTTGGAAGGCGGGAATGCCTACGAGCAGTACTTC
-	TRBJ2-7	-	TRBV29-1	CSVEIGTTSSYEQYF	TGCAGCGTGGAGATTGGGACAACATCCTCCTACGAGCAGTACTTC
once	TRBJ1-1	-	TRBV18	CASSPRADIEAFF	TGTGCCAGCTCACCACGTGCGGATATCGAAGCTTTCTTT
-	TRBJ2-7	-	TRBV7-9	CASSLALTSAPAQYF	TGTGCCAGCAGCTTGGCACTAACTAGTGCCCCAGCGCAGTACTTC
-	TRBJ1-6	-	TRBV5-4	CASSSSIYSPSGWNSPLHF	TGTGCCAGCAGCTCGTCCATCTACAGCCCCAGCGGTTGGAATTCACCCCTCCACTTT
few	TRBJ2-1	-	TRBV11-2	CASSLDLASYNEQFF	TGTGCCAGCAGCTTAGATCTAGCCTCCTACAATGAGCAGTTCTTC
-	TRBJ2-1	TRBD1	TRBV6-6	CASSSDRERGNNEQFF	TGTGCCAGCAGTTCCGACAGGGAAAGGGGCAACAATGAGCAGTTCTTC
-	TRBJ2-5	TRBD2	TRBV11-2	CASSPGTSGPQETQYF	TGTGCCAGCAGCCCTGGGACTAGCGGGCCCCAAGAGACCCAGTACTTC
few	TRBJ1-3	TRBD1	TRBV5-5	CASSLAAGGVSGNTIYF	TGTGCCAGCAGCTTAGCGGCAGGGGGAGTGTCTGGAAACACCATATATTTT
-	TRBJ2-7	-	TRBV4-2	CASSQTGGPYEQYF	TGTGCCAGCAGCCAGACTGGCGGCCCCTACGAGCAGTACTTC
-	TRBJ2-1	-	TRBV5-1	CASSLETSTKFF	TGCGCCAGCAGCCTCGAGACTAGTACCAAGTTCTTC
-	TRBJ2-5	TRBD2	TRBV14	CASSQLAGTQETQYF	TGTGCCAGCAGCCAACTAGCGGGAACACAAGAGACCCAGTACTTC
-	TRBJ2-7	TRBD2	TRBV7-2	CASSPGLARSYEQYF	TGTGCCAGCAGTCCAGGACTAGCGAGGTCCTACGAGCAGTACTTC
-	TRBJ1-1	TRBD1	TRBV28	CASRLGQGVRWEEAFF	TGTGCCAGCCGACTTGGACAGGGGGTAAGGTGGGAGGAAGCTTTCTTT
-	TRBJ1-3	-	TRBV5-1	CASREGASSGNTIYF	TGCGCCAGCAGGGAAGGGGCCTCCTCTGGAAACACCATATATTTT
few	TRBJ2-7	TRBD1	TRBV2	CASDPGQAYEQYF	TGTGCCAGCGACCCGGGACAGGCCTACGAGCAGTACTTC
-	TRBJ1-2	-	TRBV28	CASSFGGRRTTNYGYTF	TGTGCCAGCAGTTTTGGTGGGAGACGCACTACTAACTATGGCTACACCTTC
few	TRBJ1-2	-	TRBV19	CASWEGSINYGYTF	TGTGCCAGCTGGGAGGGTTCGATTAACTATGGCTACACCTTC
-	TRBJ1-4	TRBD1	TRBV6-1	CASRWTGVNEKLFF	TGTGCCAGCAGATGGACAGGTGTTAATGAAAAACTGTTTTTT
few	TRBJ2-5	-	TRBV28	CASSHRVRETQYF	TGTGCCAGCAGCCACAGGGTCCGGGAGACCCAGTACTTC
-	TRBJ2-7	TRBD1	TRBV7-9	CASSLDGTDYEQYF	TGTGCCAGCAGCTTAGACGGGACAGATTACGAGCAGTACTTC
-	TRBJ2-7	-	TRBV5-1	CASSLFTGAYEQYF	TGCGCCAGCAGCTTGTTTACAGGAGCCTACGAGCAGTACTTC
few	TRBJ2-7	-	TRBV6-1	CASSEPRTGTTRQYF	TGTGCCAGCAGTGAACCGAGGACAGGGACTACGAGACAGTACTTC
-	TRBJ2-2	TRBD2	TRBV7-2	CASSRTGLVNTGELFF	TGTGCCAGCAGCCGAACCGGACTAGTAAACACCGGGGAGCTGTTTTTT
-	TRBJ1-2	TRBD1	TRBV6-6	CASSYPRLDRGDGYTF	TGTGCCAGCAGTTACCCAAGATTAGACAGGGGTGATGGCTACACCTTC
-	TRBJ2-2	TRBD2	TRBV5-1	CASRLAGGAGELFF	TGCGCCAGCAGACTAGCGGGAGGTGCCGGGGAGCTGTTTTTT
-	TRBJ2-2	TRBD2	TRBV6-6	CASSFLAAKNTGELFF	TGTGCCAGCAGTTTTCTAGCGGCCAAAAACACCGGGGAGCTGTTTTTT
-	TRBJ2-1	TRBD2	TRBV28	CASSLAASYNEQFF	TGTGCCAGCAGCCTAGCGGCCTCCTACAATGAGCAGTTCTTC
-	TRBJ2-7	-	TRBV6-5	CASSVTGYYEQYF	TGTGCCAGCAGTGTAACAGGGTATTACGAGCAGTACTTC
-	TRBJ2-5	-	TRBV4-1	CASSQGGGETQYF	TGCGCCAGCAGCCAAGGCGGCGGGGAGACCCAGTACTTC
-	TRBJ2-7	-	TRBV7-9	CSSSQATYEQYF	TGTTCCAGCAGCCAGGCCACCTACGAGCAGTACTTC
-	TRBJ2-7	-	TRBV11-2	CASSWRGLNSVHF	TGTGCCAGCAGCTGGCGCGGGCTTAACTCTGTGCACTTC
-	TRBJ2-7	-	TRBV7-9	CASSPTSTRLYEQYF	TGTGCCAGCAGCCCGACCTCGACTCGACTCTACGAGCAGTACTTC
-	TRBJ2-3	TRBD1	TRBV5-1	CASSALTGRTDTQYF	TGCGCCAGCAGCGCTTTGACAGGGCGCACAGATACGCAGTATTTT
few	TRBJ2-4	TRBD2	TRBV6-1	CASSERTSGSLNIQYF	TGTGCCAGCAGTGAAAGGACTAGCGGGAGCCTAAACATTCAGTACTTC
-	TRBJ1-1	-	TRBV5-5	CASSPPGMGNTEAFF	TGTGCCAGCAGCCCGCCAGGAATGGGGAACACTGAAGCTTTCTTT
once	TRBJ1-1	-	TRBV9	CASREIGGTEAFF	TGTGCCAGCAGAGAAATAGGGGGCACTGAAGCTTTCTTT
-	TRBJ1-3	-	TRBV2	CASTAGLANTIYF	TGTGCCAGCACGGCGGGGTTAGCAAACACCATATATTTT
few	TRBJ1-5	TRBD1	TRBV2	CASSRDSFINQPQHF	TGTGCCAGCAGTCGGGACAGCTTTATCAATCAGCCCCAGCATTTT
-	TRBJ2-1	TRBD2	TRBV14	CASSQVASGRHNEQFF	TGTGCCAGCAGCCAAGTGGCTAGCGGGAGGCACAATGAGCAGTTCTTC
-	TRBJ2-5	-	TRBV6-5	CASRQTTQETQYF	TGTGCCAGCAGACAGACTACCCAAGAGACCCAGTACTTC
-	TRBJ1-5	-	TRBV2	CASTGARYSNQPQHF	TGTGCCAGCACAGGGGCCCGGTATAGCAATCAGCCCCAGCATTTT
few	TRBJ2-3	TRBD1	TRBV5-1	CASSLRGTGGADTQYF	TGCGCCAGCAGCTTAAGAGGGACAGGGGGCGCAGATACGCAGTATTTT
-	TRBJ1-1	-	TRBV6-1	CANKEGKNTEAFF	TGTGCCAACAAGGAGGGCAAGAACACTGAAGCTTTCTTT
-	TRBJ2-1	TRBD2	TRBV7-2	CASSLGGLAVYNEQFF	TGTGCCAGCAGCTTAGGAGGGCTAGCGGTCTACAATGAGCAGTTCTTC
few	TRBJ2-1	TRBD2	TRBV7-6	CASSPLAGVQDEQFF	TGTGCCAGCAGCCCACTAGCGGGGGTTCAGGATGAGCAGTTCTTC
-	TRBJ2-1	-	TRBV9	CASNTIGMGSYNEQFF	TGTGCCAGCAACACGATCGGGATGGGCTCCTACAATGAGCAGTTCTTC
-	TRBJ2-7	TRBD2	TRBV5-8	CASSSGLAGAPGWFEQYF	TGTGCCAGCAGCTCGGGACTAGCGGGAGCCCCGGGATGGTTCGAGCAGTACTTC